These T cell receptor beta chains were read from a single sample in a study of OX40 agonist ivuxolimab in advanced cancers. The assay was immunoSEQ multiplex PCR, and TCRdb's table has in-frame clones only and misses some. The repertoire holds 50,000 to 70,000 clones, with 84% as singletons. Sequencing used CD4+ or CD8+ T cells sorted from blood, obtained in a trial of the OX40 agonist ivuxolimab. These receptors all stem from an adult with an advanced solid tumor such as melanoma, head and neck, liver or kidney cancer. Each CDR3 is given with its conserved first and last residue. The D gene is left open where the match is weak. Size tells how often a clone was seen (once, few, many) or the class of an expanded clone, and some rows leave it out.

cdr3_nt	cdr3_aa	d_call	clone_size	v_call	j_call
TGTGCCAGCAGCGTATTTTCCGGGACAGGGGGAAATCAGCCCCAGCATTTT	CASSVFSGTGGNQPQHF	TRBD1	-	TRBV28	TRBJ1-5
TGTGCCAGCAGCACGTTGACAGTTATAAACTATGGCTACACCTTC	CASSTLTVINYGYTF	-	few	TRBV5-4	TRBJ1-2
TGTGCCAGCAGTTACTCGCGGGGTTTCTATGGCTACACCTTC	CASSYSRGFYGYTF	-	-	TRBV6-5	TRBJ1-2
TGTGCCAGCAGTCATCGGTCTGCGATGAACACTGAAGCTTTCTTT	CASSHRSAMNTEAFF	-	few	TRBV5-6	TRBJ1-1
TGTGCCGGGACCATCCATGGTGATACGCAGTATTTT	CAGTIHGDTQYF	-	-	TRBV30	TRBJ2-3
TGTGCCAGCAGCTCCTCCGGGACAGATAACTATGGCTACACCTTC	CASSSSGTDNYGYTF	TRBD1	-	TRBV7-2	TRBJ1-2
TGTGCCAGCAGTTATTATCCCCCTGTGAACACTGAAGCTTTCTTT	CASSYYPPVNTEAFF	-	-	TRBV6-5	TRBJ1-1
TGTGCCAGCAGCGCGAAGGGACAGACCTATGGCTACACCTTC	CASSAKGQTYGYTF	TRBD1	few	TRBV9	TRBJ1-2
TGTGCCAGCAGTCCCCCGGGGCAGTACCAACCGTACTTC	CASSPPGQYQPYF	-	-	TRBV6-5	TRBJ2-7
TGTGCCAGCAGCTTAGCGGGAACAGATACGCAGTATTTT	CASSLAGTDTQYF	TRBD2	-	TRBV5-4	TRBJ2-3
TGTGCCAGTAGTATCCCGGGGGCCACTGAAGCTTTCTTT	CASSIPGATEAFF	-	-	TRBV19	TRBJ1-1
TGTGCCAGCATTGGGGAAGCGGGAGGGCCCCCCTACGAGCAGTACTTC	CASIGEAGGPPYEQYF	TRBD2	once	TRBV2	TRBJ2-7
TGTGCCAGCAGCTCACGGGGGGGCACTGAAGCTTTCTTT	CASSSRGGTEAFF	-	few	TRBV9	TRBJ1-1
TGTGCCAGCAGTCGGACTAGCGGCTCCTACAATGAGCAGTTCTTC	CASSRTSGSYNEQFF	TRBD2	-	TRBV2	TRBJ2-1
TGTGCCAGCAGCTTAGAGGGGTTCTCAGAGACCCAGTACTTC	CASSLEGFSETQYF	-	-	TRBV7-6	TRBJ2-5
TGTGCCAGCAGTGAAAACAGGGACGGCACTGAAGCTTTCTTT	CASSENRDGTEAFF	-	-	TRBV25-1	TRBJ1-1